This T cell receptor beta chain was recovered during a study of breast tumors, draining lymph nodes, adjacent tissues. In TCRdb, the multiplex PCR reads were re-called with MiXCR into one record per CDR3 protein. Of approximately 22,000 distinct CDR3 sequences in the sample, under 75% are singletons; the top ten hold around 21%. The CDR3 is 9 residues long. The germline gives CDR1 DFQATT, CDR2 SNEGSKA (reference sequence). V lost 4 bases and J 3 bases, leaving 0 bases between the germline ends. Input material: tumor-adjacent breast tissue. The receptor comes from a female donor with breast cancer. Some clones in this sample may be carry-over from other donors' samples. The chain recombines TRBV20-1 with TRBJ1-2, with D unclear. This CDR3 reads CSANYGYTF. The DNA of the CDR3 is TGCAGTGCTAACTATGGCTACACCTTC.